This T cell receptor beta chain was captured in a study of CD8 T cells in Susac syndrome. Germline values: CDR1 SGHTA, CDR2 FQGNSA. The CDR3 extends over 12 amino acids. The V end lost 4 bases, the J end lost 11 bases, and 14 bases lay between the germline ends. With random hexamers, roughly 0.45 to 1 ug RNA was reverse transcribed. immunoSEQ multiplex PCR amplified TCR beta CDR3 across 54 Vbeta, 13 Jbeta. TCRdb reprocessed the immunoSEQ multiplex PCR reads via MiXCR and lists one record per CDR3 protein. Of over 130,000 distinct CDR3 sequences in the sample, approximately 95% were seen once. Regarding the study as a whole: The CD4+ T cell repertoires in Susac syndrome did not show any clonal expansion.

A note on this clonotype: Its antigen is as yet unknown.

Sequencing targeted TCR beta in T cells from blood (CD8+ and CD4+). Patients having Susac syndrome satisfied recently defined diagnostic criteria for definite or probable disease. Input material: CD4+ T cells from PBMCs. The clonotype originates from a human donor with Susac syndrome. This sequence joins TRBV7-2 and TRBJ1-1; D gene uncertain. The CDR3 DNA follows: TGTGCCAGCAGCTACTCAGCGGGGAAGGCTTTCTTT. Encoded protein: CASSYSAGKAFF.